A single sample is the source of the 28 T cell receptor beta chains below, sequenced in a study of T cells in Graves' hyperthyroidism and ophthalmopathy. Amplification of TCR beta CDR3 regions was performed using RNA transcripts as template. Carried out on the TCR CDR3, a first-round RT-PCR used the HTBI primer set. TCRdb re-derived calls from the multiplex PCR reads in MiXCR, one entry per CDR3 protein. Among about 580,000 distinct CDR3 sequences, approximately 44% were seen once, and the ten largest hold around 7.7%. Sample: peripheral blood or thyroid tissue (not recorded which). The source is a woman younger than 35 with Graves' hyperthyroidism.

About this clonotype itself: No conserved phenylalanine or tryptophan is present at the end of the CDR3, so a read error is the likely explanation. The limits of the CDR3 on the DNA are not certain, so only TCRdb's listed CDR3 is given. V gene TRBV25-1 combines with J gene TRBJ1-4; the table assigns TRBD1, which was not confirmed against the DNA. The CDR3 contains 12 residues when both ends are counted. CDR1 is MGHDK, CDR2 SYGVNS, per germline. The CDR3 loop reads CASSVGQGEWLD.

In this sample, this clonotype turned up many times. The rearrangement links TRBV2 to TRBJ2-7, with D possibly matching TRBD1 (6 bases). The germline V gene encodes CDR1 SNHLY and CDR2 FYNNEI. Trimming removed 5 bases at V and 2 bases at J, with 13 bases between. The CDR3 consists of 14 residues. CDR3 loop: CASSWGRGPYEQYF. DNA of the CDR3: TGTGCCAGCAGTTGGGGCAGGGGTCCCTACGAGCAGTACTTC.

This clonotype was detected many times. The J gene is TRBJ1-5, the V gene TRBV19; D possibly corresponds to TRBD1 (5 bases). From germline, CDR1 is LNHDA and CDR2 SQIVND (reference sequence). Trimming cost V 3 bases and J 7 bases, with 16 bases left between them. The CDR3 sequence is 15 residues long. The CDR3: CASSITEGREQPQHF. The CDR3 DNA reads TGTGCCAGTAGTATCACGGAGGGGCGGGAACAGCCCCAGCATTTT.

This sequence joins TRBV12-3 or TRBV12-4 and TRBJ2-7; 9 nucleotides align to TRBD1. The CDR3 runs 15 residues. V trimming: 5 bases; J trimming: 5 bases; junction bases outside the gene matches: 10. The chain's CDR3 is CASSEARTGVHEQYF. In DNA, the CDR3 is TGTGCCAGCAGTGAAGCGAGGACAGGGGTCCACGAGCAGTACTTC.

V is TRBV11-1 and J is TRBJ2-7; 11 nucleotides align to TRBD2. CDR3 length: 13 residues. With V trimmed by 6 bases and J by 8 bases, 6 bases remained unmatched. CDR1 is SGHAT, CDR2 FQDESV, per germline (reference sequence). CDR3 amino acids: CASRSTSGIKQYF. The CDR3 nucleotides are TGTGCCAGCAGATCGACTAGCGGGATAAAGCAGTACTTC.

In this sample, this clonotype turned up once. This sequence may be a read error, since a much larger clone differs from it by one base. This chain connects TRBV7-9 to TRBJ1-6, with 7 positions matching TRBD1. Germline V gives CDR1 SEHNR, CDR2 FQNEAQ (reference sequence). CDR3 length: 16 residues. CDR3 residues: CASSLRGQMDNSPLLF. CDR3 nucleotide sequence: TGTGCCAGCAGTTTAAGGGGACAGATGGACAATTCACCCCTCCTCTTT.

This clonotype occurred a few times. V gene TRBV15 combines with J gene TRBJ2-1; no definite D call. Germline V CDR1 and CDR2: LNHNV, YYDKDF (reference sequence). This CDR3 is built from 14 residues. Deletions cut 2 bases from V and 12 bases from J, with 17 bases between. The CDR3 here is CATSRTRLLVRQFF. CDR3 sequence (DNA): TGTGCCACCAGCAGAACCCGACTCCTGGTACGGCAGTTCTTC.

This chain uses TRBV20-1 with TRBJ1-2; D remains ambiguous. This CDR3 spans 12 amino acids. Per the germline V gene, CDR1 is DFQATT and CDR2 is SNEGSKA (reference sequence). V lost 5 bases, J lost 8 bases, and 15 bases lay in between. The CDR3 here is CSAGVGEGGYTF. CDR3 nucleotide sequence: TGCAGTGCTGGAGTTGGAGAGGGCGGCTACACCTTC.

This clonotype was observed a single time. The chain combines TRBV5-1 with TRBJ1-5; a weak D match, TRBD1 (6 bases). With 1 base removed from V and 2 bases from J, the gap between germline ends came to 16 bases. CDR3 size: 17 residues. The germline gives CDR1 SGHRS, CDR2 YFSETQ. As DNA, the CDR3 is TGCGCCAGCAGCTTGCAACCGGGGGCGCGGGGCAATCAGCCCCAGCATTTT. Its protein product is CASSLQPGARGNQPQHF.

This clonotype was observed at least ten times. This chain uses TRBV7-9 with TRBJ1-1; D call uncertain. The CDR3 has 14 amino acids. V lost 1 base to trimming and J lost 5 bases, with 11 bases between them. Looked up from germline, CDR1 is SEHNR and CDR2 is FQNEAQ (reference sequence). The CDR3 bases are TGTGCCAGCAGCTTAGGACCCCCGGGGACTGAAGCTTTCTTT. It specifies CASSLGPPGTEAFF. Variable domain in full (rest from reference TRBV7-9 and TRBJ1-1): DTGVSQNPRHKITKRGQNVTFRCDPISEHNRLYWYRQTLGQGPEFLTYFQNEAQLEKSRLLSDRFSAERPKGSFSTLEIQRTEQGDSAMYLCASSLGPPGTEAFFGQGTRLTVV.

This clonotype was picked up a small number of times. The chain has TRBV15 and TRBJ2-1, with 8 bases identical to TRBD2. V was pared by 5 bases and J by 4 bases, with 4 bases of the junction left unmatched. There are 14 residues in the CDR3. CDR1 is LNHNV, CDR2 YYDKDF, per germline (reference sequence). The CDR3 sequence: CATSVLAVYNEQFF. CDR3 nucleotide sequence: TGTGCCACCAGCGTACTAGCGGTTTACAATGAGCAGTTCTTC.

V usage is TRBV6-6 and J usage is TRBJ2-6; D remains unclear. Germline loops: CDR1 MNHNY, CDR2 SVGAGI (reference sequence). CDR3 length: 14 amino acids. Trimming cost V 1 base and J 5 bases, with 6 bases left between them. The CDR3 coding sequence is TGTGCCAGCAGTTACTTGGGTCGGGCCAACGTCCTGACTTTC. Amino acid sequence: CASSYLGRANVLTF.

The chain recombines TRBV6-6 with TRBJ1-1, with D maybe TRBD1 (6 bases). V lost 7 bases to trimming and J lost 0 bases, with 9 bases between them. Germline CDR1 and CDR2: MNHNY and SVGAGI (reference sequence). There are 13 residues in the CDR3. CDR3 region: CASNTGLNTEAFF. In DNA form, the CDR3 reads TGTGCCAGCAATACAGGGCTGAACACTGAAGCTTTCTTT.

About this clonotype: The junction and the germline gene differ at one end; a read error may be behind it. CDR3 bases: TGTGCCAGCAGTTACGCCGGGACACAGAACATCGGGGAGCTGTTTTTT. Its translation is CASSYAGTQNIGELFF. The chain recombines TRBV6-5 with TRBJ2-2; tentatively, D is TRBD1 (6 bases). This CDR3 is 16 amino acids long. Germline V gene data show CDR1 as MNHEY and CDR2 as SVGAGI.

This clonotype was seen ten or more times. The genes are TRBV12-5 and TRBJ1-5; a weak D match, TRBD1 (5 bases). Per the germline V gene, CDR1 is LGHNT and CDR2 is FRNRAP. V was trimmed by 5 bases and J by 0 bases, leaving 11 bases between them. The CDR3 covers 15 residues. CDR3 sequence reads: CASGPPGDSNQPQHF. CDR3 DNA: TGTGCTAGTGGTCCTCCGGGGGATAGCAATCAGCCCCAGCATTTT.

The CDR3 sequence: CASSRRFSEQYF. As DNA, the CDR3 is TGTGCCAGCAGCCGCAGGTTTAGCGAGCAGTACTTC. The chain joins TRBV7-9 to TRBJ2-7; no clear D gene. Per the germline V gene, CDR1 is SEHNR and CDR2 is FQNEAQ (reference sequence). Trimming took off 5 bases at V and 6 bases at J, with 11 bases between the two ends. The CDR3 is 12 amino acids.

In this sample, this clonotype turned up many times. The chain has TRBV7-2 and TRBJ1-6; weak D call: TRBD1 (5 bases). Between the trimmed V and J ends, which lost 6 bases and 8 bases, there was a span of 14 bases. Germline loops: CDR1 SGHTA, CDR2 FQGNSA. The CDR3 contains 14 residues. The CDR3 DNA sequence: TGTGCCAGCAGGCTGGGGGGGATCTATTCACCCCTCCACTTT. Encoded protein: CASRLGGIYSPLHF.

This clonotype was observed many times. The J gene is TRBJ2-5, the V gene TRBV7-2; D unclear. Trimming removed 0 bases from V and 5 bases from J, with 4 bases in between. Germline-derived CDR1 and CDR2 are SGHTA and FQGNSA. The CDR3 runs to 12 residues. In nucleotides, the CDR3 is TGTGCCAGCAGCTTAGCTACGGAGACCCAGTACTTC. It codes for CASSLATETQYF.

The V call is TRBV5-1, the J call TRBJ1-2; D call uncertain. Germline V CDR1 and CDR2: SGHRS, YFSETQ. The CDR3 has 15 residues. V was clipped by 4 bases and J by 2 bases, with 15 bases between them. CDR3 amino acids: CASSPPAGENYGYTF. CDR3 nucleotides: TGCGCCAGCAGCCCACCGGCCGGGGAGAACTATGGCTACACCTTC.

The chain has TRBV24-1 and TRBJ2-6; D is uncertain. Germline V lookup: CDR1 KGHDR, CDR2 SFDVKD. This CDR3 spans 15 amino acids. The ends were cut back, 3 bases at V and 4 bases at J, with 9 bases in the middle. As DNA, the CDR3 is TGTGCCACCAGTGATCCGAACGGGGGGGCCAACGTCCTGACTTTC. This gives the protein CATSDPNGGANVLTF.

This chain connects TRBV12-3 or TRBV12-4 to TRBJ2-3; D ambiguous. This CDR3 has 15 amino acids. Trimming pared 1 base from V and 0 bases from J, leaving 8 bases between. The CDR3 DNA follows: TGTGCCAGCAGTTTAGGGGCGGAAAGCACAGATACGCAGTATTTT. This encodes CASSLGAESTDTQYF.

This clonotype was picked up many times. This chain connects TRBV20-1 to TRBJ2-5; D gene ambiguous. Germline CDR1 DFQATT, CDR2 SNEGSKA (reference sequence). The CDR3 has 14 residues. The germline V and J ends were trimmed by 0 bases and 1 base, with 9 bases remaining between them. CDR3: CSARDDLIQETQYF. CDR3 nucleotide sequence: TGCAGTGCTAGAGATGACCTGATCCAAGAGACCCAGTACTTC.

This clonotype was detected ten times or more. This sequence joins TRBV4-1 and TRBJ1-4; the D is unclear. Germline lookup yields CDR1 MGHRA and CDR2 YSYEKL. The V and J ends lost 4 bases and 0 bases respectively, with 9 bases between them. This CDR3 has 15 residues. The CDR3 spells CASSLGDATNEKLFF. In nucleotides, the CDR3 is TGCGCCAGCAGCCTAGGAGATGCAACTAATGAAAAACTGTTTTTT.

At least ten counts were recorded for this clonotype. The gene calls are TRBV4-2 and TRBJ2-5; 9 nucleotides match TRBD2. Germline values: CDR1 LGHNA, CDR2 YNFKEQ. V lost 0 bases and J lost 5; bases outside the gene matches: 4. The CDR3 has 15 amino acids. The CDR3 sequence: CASSQETSGTETQYF. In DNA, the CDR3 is TGTGCCAGCAGCCAAGAGACTAGCGGCACGGAGACCCAGTACTTC.

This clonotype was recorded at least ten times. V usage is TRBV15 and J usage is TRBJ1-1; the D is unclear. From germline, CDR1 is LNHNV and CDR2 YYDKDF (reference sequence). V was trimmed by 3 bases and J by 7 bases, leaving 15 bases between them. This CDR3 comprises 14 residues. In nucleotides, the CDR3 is TGTGCCACCAGCAGTTTCGGGGAGGAGAGTGAAGCTTTCTTT. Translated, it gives CATSSFGEESEAFF.

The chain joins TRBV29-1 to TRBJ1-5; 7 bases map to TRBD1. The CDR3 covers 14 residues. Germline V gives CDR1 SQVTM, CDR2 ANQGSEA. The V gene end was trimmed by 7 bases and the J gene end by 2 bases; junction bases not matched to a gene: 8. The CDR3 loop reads CSASRGFGNQPQHF. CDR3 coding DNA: TGCAGCGCAAGCAGGGGGTTCGGCAATCAGCCCCAGCATTTT.

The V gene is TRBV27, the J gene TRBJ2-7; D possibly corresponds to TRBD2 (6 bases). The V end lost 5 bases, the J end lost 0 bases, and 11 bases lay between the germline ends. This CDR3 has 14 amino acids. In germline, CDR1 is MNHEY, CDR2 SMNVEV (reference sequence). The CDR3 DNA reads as TGTGCCAGCAGTCATAGCGGTATCTCCTACGAGCAGTACTTC. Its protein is CASSHSGISYEQYF.

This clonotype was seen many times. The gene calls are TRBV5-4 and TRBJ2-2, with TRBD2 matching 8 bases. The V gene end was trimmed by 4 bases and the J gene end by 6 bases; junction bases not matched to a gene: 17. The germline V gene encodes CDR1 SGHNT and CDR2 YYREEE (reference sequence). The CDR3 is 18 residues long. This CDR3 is CASSGRWGTSGGSGELFF. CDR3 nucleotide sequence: TGTGCCAGCAGCGGCCGGTGGGGAACTAGCGGAGGGTCCGGGGAGCTGTTTTTT.